Listed below are T cell receptor beta chains from one sample, sequenced in a study of OX40 agonist ivuxolimab in advanced cancers. Here immunoSEQ multiplex PCR was the method, and the copy in TCRdb shows in-frame clones only, minus some. The sample lists nearly 80,000 clones; roughly 80% were seen once. This sample comprised CD4+ or CD8+ T cells sorted from blood, obtained in a trial of the OX40 agonist ivuxolimab. Receptor source: an adult with an advanced solid tumor such as melanoma, head and neck, liver or kidney cancer. Both conserved end residues are part of each CDR3. The D gene is left open where the match is weak.

TRBV19	-	TRBJ1-5	CASSMFTYSNQPQHF
TRBV15	-	TRBJ2-1	CATSIGSSGEQFF
TRBV6-5	TRBD2	TRBJ2-2	CASSRGDTGELFF
TRBV28	-	TRBJ2-3	CASGDTDTQYF
TRBV7-2	-	TRBJ1-6	CASSLDSSYNSPLHF
TRBV7-2	TRBD1	TRBJ1-2	CASSLGQGEGYGYTF
TRBV28	-	TRBJ1-2	CASSPNPNYGYTF
TRBV7-7	-	TRBJ2-7	CASSRDSGYEQYF
TRBV5-8	TRBD2	TRBJ2-7	CASSIRGGEQYF
TRBV6-5	-	TRBJ1-1	CASTPRGFGTEAFF
TRBV2	-	TRBJ1-1	CASRRTLDTEAFF
TRBV6-5	-	TRBJ2-7	CASSFRYEQYF
TRBV5-6	-	TRBJ1-4	CASSLWGTALEKLFF
TRBV6-5	-	TRBJ1-2	CASSYREGSGYTF
TRBV6-1	-	TRBJ1-2	CASSEALGQTLDGYTF